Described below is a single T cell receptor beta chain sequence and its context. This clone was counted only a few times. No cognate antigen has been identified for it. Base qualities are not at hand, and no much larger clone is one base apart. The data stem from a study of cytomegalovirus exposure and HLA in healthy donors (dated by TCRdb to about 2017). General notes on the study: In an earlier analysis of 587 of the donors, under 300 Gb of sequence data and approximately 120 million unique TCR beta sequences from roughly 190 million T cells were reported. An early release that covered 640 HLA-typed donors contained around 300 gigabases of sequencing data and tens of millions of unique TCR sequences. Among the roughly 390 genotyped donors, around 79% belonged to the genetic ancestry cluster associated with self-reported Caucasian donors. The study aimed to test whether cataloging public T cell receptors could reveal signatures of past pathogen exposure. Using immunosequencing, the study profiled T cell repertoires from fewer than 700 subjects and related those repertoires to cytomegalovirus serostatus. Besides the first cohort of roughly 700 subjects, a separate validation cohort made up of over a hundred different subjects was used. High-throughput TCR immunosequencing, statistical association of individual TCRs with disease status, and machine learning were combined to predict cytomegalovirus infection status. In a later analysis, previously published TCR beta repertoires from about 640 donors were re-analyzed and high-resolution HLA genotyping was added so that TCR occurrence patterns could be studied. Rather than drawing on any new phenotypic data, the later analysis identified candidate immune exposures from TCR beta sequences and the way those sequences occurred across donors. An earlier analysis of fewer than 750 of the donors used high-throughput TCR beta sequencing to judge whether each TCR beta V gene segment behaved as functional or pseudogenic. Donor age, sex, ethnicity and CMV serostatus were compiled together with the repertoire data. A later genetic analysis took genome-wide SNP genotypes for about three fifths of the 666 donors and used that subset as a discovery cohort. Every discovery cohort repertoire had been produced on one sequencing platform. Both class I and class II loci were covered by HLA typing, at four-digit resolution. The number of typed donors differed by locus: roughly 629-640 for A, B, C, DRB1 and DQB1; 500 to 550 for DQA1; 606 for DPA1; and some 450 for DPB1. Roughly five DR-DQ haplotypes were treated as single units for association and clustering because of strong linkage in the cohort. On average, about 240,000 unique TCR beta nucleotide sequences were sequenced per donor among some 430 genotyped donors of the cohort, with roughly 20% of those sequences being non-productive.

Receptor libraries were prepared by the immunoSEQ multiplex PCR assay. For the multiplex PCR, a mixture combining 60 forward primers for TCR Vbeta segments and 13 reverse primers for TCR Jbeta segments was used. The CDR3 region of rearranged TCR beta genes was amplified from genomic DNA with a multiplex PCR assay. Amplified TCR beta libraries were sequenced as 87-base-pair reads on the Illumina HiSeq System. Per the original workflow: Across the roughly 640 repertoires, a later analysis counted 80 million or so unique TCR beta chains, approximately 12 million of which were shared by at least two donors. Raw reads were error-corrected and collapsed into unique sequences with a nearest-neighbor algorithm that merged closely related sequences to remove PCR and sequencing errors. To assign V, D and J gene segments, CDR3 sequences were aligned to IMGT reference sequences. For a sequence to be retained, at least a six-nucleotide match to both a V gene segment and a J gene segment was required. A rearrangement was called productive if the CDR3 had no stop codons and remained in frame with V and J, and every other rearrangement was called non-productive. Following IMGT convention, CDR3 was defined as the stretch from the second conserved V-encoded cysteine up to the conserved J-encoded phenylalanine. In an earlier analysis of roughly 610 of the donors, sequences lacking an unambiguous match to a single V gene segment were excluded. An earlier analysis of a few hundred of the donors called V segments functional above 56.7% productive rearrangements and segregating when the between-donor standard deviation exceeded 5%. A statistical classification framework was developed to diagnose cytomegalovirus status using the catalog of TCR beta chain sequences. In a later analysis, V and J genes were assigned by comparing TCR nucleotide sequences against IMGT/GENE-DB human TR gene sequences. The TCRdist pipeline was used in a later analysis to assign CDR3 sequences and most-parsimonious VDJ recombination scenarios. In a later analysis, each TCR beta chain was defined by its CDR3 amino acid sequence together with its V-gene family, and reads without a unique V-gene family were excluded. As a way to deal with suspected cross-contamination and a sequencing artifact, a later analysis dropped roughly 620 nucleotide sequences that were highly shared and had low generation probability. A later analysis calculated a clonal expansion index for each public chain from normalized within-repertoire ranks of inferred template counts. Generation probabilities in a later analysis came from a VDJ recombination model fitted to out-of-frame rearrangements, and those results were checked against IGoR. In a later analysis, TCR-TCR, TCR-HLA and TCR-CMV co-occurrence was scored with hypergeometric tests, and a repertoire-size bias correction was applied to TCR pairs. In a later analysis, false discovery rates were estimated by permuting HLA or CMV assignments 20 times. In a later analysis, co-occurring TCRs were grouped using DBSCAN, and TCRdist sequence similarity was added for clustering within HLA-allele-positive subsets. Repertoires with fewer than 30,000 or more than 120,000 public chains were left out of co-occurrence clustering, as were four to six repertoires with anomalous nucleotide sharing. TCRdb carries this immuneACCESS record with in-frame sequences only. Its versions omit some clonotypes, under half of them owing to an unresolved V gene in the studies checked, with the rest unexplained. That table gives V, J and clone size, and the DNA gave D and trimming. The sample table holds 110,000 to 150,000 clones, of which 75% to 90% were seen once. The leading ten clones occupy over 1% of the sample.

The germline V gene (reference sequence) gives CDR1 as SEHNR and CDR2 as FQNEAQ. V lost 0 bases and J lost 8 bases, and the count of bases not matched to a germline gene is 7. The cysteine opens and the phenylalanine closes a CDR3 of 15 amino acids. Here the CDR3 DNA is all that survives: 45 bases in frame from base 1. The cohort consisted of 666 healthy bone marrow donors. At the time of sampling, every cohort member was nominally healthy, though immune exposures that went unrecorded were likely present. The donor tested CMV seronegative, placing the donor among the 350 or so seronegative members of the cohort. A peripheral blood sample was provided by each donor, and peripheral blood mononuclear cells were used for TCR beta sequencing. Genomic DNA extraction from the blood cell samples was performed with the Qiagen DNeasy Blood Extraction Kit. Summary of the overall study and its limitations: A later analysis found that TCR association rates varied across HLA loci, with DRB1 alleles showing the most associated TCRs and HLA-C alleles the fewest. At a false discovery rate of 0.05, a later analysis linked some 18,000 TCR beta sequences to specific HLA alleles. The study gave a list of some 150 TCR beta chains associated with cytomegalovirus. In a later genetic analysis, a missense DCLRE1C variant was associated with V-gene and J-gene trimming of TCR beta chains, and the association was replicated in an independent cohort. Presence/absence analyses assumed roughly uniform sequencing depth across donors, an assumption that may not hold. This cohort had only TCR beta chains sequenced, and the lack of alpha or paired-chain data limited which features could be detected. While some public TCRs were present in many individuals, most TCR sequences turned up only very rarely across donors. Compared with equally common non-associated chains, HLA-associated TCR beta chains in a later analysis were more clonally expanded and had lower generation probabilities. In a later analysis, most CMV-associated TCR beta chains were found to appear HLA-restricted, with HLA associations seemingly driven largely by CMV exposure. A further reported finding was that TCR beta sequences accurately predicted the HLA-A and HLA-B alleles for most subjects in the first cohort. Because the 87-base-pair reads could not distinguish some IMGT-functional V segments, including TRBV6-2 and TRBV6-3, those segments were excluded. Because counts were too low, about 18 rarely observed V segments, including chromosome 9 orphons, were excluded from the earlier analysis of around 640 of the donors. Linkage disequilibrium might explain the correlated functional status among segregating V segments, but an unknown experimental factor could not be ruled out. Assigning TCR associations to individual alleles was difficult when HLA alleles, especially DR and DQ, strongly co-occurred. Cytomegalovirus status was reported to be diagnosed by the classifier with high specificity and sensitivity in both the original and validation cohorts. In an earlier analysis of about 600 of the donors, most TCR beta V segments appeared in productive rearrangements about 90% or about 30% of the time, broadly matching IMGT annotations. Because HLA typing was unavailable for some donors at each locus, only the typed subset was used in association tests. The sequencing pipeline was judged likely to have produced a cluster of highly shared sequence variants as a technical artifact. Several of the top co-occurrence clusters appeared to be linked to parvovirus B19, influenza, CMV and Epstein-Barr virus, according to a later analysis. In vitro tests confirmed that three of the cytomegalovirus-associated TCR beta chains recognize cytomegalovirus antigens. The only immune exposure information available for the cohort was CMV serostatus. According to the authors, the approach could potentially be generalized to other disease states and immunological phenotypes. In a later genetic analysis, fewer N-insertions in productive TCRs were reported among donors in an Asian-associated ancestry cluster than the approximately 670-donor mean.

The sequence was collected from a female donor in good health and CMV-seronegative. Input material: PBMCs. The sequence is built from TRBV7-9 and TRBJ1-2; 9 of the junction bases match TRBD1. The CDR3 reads CASSLAGQGNYGYTF. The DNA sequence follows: TGTGCCAGCAGCTTAGCGGGACAGGGTAATTACGGCTACACCTTC. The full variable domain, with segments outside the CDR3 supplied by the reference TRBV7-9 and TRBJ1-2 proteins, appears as DTGVSQNPRHKITKRGQNVTFRCDPISEHNRLYWYRQTLGQGPEFLTYFQNEAQLEKSRLLSDRFSAERPKGSFSTLEIQRTEQGDSAMYLCASSLAGQGNYGYTFGSGTRLTVV.